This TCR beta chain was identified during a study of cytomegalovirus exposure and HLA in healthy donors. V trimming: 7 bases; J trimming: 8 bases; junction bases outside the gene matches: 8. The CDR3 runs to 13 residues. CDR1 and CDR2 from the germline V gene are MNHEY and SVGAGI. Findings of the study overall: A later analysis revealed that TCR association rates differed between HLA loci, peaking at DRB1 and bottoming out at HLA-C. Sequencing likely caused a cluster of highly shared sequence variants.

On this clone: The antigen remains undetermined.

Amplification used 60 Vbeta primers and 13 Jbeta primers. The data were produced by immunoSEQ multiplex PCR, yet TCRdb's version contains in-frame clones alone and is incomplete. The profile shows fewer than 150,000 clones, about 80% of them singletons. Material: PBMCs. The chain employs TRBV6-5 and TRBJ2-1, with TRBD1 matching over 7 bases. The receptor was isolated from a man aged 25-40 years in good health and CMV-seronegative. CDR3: CASKKTGADEQFF. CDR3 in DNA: TGTGCCAGCAAGAAAACAGGGGCGGATGAGCAGTTCTTC.